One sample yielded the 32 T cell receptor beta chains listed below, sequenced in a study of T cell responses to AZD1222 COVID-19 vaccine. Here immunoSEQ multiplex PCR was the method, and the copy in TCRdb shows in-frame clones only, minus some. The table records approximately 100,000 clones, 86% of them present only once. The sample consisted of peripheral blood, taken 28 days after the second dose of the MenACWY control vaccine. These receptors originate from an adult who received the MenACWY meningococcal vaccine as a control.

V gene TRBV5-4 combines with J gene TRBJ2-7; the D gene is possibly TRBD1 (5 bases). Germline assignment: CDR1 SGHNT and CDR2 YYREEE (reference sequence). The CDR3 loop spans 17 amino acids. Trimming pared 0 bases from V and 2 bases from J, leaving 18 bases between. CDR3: CASSLAAGPNNAYEQYF. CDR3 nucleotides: TGTGCCAGCAGCTTGGCGGCAGGGCCCAATAATGCCTACGAGCAGTACTTC.

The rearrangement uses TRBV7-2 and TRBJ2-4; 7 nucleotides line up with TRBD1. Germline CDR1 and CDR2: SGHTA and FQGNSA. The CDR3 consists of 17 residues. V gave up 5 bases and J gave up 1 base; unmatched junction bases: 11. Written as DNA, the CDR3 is TGTGCCAGCAGCGCCCCTGGGACAGCTGCGGCCAAAAACATTCAGTACTTC. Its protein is CASSAPGTAAAKNIQYF.

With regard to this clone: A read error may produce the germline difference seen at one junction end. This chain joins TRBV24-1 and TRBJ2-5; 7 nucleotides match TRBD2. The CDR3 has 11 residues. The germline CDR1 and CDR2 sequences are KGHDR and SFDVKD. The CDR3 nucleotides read TGTGCCACCAGCCACGGGGGGACCCCGTACTTC. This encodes CATSHGGTPYF.

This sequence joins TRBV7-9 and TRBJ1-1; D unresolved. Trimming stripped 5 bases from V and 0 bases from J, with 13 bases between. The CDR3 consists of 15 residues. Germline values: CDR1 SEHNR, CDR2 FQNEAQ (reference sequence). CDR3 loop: CASSPVGGLNTEAFF. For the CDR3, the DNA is TGTGCCAGCAGCCCCGTTGGAGGGCTGAACACTGAAGCTTTCTTT. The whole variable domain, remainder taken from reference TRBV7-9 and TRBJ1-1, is DTGVSQNPRHKITKRGQNVTFRCDPISEHNRLYWYRQTLGQGPEFLTYFQNEAQLEKSRLLSDRFSAERPKGSFSTLEIQRTEQGDSAMYLCASSPVGGLNTEAFFGQGTRLTVV.

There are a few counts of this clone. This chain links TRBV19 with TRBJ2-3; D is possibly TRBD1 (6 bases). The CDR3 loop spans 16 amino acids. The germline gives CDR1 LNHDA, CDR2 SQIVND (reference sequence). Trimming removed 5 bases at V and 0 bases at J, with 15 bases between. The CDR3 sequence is CASSGDNTPSTDTQYF. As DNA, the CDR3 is TGTGCCAGTAGTGGGGACAACACCCCTAGCACAGATACGCAGTATTTT.

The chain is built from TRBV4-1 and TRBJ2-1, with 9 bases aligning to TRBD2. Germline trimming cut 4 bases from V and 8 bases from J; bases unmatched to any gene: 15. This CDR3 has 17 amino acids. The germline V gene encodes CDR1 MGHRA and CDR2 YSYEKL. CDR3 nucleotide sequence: TGCGCCAGCAGCCCTCGGCAGTGGCGGGGGGGCGGACATGAGCAGTTCTTC. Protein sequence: CASSPRQWRGGGHEQFF.

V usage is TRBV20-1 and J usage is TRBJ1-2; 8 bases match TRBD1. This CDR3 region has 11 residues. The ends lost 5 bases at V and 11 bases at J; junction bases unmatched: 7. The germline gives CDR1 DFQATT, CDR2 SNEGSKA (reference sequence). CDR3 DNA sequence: TGCAGTGCTCGACCACAGGGGGGGTACACCTTC. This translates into CSARPQGGYTF.

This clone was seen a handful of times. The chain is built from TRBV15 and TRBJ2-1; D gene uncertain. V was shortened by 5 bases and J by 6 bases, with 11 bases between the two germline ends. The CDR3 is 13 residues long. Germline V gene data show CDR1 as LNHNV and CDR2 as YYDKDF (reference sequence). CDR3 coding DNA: TGTGCCACCAGCCCTTCCCGGGCCAATGAGCAGTTCTTC. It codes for CATSPSRANEQFF.

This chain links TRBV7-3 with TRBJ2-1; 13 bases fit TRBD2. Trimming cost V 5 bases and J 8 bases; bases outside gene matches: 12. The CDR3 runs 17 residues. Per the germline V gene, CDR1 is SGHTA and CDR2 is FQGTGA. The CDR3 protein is CASSLGTSGEYNDEQFF. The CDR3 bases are TGTGCCAGCAGCCTCGGGACTAGCGGGGAATATAACGATGAGCAGTTCTTC.

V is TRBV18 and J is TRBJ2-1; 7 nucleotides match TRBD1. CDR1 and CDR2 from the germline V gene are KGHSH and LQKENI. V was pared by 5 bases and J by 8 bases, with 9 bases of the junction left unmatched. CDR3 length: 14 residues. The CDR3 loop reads CASSMGAGGDEQFF. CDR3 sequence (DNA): TGTGCCAGCTCAATGGGGGCAGGGGGTGATGAGCAGTTCTTC.

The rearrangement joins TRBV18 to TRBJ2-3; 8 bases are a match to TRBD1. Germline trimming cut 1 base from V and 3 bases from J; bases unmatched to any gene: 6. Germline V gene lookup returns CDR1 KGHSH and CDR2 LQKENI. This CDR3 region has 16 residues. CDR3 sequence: CASSPRRQGKTDTQYF. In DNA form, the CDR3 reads TGTGCCAGCTCACCACGACGACAGGGGAAAACAGATACGCAGTATTTT. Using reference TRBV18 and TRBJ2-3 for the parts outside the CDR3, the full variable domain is NAGVMQNPRHLVRRRGQEARLRCSPMKGHSHVYWYRQLPEEGLKFMVYLQKENIIDESGMPKERFSAEFPKEGPSILRIQQVVRGDSAAYFCASSPRRQGKTDTQYFGPGTRLTVL.

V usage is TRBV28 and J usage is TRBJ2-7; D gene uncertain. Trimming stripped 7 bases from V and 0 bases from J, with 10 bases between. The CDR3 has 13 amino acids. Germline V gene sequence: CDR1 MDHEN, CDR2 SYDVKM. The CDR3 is CASKASNSYEQYF. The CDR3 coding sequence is TGTGCCAGCAAGGCCTCTAACTCCTACGAGCAGTACTTC.

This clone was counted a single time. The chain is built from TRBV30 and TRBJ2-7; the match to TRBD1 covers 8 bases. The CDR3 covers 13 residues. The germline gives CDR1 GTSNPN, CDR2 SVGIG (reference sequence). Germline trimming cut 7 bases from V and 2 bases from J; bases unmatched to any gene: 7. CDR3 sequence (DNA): TGTGCCTTTGACAGGGGAGGAACCTACGAGCAGTACTTC. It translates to CAFDRGGTYEQYF. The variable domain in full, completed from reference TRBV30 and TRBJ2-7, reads SQTIHQWPATLVQPVGSPLSLECTVEGTSNPNLYWYRQAAGRGLQLLFYSVGIGQISSEVPQNLSASRPQDRQFILSSKKLLLSDSGFYLCAFDRGGTYEQYFGPGTRLTVT.

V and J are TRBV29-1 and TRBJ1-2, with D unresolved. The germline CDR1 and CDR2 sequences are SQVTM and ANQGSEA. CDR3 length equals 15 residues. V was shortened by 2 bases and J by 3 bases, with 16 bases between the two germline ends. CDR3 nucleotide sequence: TGCAGCGTTGAAACCGGCCTGGGGAGGGACTATGGCTACACCTTC. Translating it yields CSVETGLGRDYGYTF.

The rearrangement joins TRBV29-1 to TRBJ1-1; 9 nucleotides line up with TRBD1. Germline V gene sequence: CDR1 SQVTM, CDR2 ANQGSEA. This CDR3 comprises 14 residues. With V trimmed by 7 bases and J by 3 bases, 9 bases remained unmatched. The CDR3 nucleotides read TGCAGCGCCTCCCGGGACAGGGAGGACACTGAAGCTTTCTTT. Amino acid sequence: CSASRDREDTEAFF.

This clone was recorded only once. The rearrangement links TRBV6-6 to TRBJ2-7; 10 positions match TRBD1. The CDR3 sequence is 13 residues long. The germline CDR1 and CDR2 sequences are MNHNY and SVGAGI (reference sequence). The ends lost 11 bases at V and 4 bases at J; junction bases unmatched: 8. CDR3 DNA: TGTGCCCACAACCGGGACAGGGGATACGAGCAGTACTTC. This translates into CAHNRDRGYEQYF.

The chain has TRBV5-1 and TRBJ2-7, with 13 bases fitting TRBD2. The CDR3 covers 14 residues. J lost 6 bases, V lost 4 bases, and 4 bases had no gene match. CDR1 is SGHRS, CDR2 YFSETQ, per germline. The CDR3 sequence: CASSTSGGAVEQYF. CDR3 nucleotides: TGCGCCAGCAGCACTAGCGGGGGGGCGGTCGAGCAGTACTTC.

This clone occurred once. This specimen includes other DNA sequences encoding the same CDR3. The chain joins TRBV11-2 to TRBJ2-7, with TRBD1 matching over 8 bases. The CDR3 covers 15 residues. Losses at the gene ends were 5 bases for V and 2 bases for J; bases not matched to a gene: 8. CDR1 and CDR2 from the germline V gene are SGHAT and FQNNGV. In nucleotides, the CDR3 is TGTGCCAGCAGCCCCACAGGGGGTTTGCCCTACGAGCAGTACTTC. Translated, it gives CASSPTGGLPYEQYF.

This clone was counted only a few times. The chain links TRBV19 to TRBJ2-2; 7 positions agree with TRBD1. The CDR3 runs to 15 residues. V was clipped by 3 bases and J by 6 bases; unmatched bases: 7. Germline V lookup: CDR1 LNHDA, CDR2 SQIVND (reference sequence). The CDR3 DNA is TGTGCCAGTAGTATTGAGGACAGGACGGCCGGGGAGCTGTTTTTT. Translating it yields CASSIEDRTAGELFF.

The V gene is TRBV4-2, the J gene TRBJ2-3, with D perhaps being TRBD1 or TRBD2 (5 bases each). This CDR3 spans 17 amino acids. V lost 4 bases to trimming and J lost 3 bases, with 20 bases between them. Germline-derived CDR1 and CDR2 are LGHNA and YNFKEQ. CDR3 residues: CASSPQDVRGRTDTQYF. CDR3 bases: TGTGCCAGCAGCCCACAAGACGTGAGGGGCAGAACAGATACGCAGTATTTT.

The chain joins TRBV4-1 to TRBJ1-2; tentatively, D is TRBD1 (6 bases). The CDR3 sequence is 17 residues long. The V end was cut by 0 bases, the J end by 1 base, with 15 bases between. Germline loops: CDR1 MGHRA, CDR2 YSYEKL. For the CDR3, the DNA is TGCGCCAGCAGCCAAGATCGGCCGGACAGTAATAACTATGGCTACACCTTC. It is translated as CASSQDRPDSNNYGYTF.

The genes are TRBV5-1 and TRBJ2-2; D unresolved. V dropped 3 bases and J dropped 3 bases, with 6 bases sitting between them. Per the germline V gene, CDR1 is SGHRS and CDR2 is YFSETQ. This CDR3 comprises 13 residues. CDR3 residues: CASSSSYTGELFF. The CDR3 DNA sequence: TGCGCCAGCAGCTCATCGTACACCGGGGAGCTGTTTTTT.

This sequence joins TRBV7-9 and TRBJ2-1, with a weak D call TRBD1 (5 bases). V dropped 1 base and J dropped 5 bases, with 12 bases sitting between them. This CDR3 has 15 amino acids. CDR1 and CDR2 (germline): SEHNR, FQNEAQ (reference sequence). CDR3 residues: CASSLGQGPNNEQFF. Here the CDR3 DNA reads TGTGCCAGCAGCTTAGGGCAGGGCCCGAACAATGAGCAGTTCTTC.

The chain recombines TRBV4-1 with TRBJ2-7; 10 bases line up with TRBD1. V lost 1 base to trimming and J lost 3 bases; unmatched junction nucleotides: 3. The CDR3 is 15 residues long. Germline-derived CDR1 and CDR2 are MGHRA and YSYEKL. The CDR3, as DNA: TGCGCCAGCAGCCAAGGAGGGACAGGGGTCTACGAGCAGTACTTC. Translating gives CASSQGGTGVYEQYF.

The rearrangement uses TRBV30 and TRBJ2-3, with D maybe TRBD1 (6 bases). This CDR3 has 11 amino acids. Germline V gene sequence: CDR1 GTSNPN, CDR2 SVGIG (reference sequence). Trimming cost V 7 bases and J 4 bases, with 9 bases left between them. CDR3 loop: CALQGADTQYF. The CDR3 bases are TGTGCCTTACAGGGCGCAGATACGCAGTATTTT.

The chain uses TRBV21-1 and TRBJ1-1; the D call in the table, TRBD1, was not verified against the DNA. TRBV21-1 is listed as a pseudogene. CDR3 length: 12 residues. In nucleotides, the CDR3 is TGTGCCAGCAACAGGGGCAACACTGAAGCTTTCTTT. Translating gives CASNRGNTEAFF.

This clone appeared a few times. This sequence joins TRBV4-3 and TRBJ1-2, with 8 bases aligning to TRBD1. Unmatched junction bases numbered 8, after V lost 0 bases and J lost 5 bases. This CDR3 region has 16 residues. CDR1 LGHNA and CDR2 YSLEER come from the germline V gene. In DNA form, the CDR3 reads TGCGCCAGCAGCCAAGATAGGACAGGGACCTCATATGGCTACACCTTC. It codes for CASSQDRTGTSYGYTF.

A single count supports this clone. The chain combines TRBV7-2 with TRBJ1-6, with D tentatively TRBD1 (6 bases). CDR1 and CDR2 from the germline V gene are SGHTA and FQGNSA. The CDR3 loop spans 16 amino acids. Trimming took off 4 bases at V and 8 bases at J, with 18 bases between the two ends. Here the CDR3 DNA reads TGTGCCAGCAGCTCGCAGGGGCGAGTGTTGGATTCACCCCTCCACTTT. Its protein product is CASSSQGRVLDSPLHF.

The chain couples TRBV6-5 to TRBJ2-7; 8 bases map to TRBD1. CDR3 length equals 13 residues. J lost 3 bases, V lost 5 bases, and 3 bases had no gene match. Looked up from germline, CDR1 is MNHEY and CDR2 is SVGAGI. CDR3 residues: CASSRDRLYEQYF. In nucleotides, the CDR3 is TGTGCCAGCAGTCGGGACAGGCTCTACGAGCAGTACTTC.

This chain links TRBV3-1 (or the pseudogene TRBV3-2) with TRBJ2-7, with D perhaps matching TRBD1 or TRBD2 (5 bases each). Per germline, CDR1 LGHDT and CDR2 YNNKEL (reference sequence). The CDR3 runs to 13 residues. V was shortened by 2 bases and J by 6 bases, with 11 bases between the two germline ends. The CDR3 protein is CASSQHQGAEQYF. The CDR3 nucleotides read TGTGCCAGCAGCCAACACCAGGGAGCCGAGCAGTACTTC.

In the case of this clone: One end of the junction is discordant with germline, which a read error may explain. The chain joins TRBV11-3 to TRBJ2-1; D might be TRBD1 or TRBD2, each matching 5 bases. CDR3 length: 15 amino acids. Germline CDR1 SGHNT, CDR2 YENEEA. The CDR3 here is CASSLGGASDNEQFF. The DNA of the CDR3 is TGTGCCAGCAGCTTAGGAGGGGCCTCCGACAATGAGCAGTTCTTC.

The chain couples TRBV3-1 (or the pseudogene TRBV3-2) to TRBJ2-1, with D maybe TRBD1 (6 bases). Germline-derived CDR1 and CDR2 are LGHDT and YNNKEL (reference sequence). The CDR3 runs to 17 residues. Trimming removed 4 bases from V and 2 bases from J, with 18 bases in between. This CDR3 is CASSLRGWDTTYNEQFF. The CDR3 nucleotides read TGTGCCAGCAGCCTAAGGGGGTGGGACACCACCTACAATGAGCAGTTCTTC.